This entry is about one TCR beta chain. These data are taken from a study of blood T cells in healthy people across ages. With a J-beta primer mix and a sample-barcoded 5' primer, a second PCR ran about 7 to 12 cycles. The template-switch adaptor, which had 12 random nucleotides, put a tag on each cDNA molecule. TCRdb re-analysed the 5' RACE reads in MiXCR, keeping a single row per CDR3 protein. Of under 1,100,000 distinct CDR3 sequences detected, about 23% appear once; the ten largest clones hold around 0.75%. Germline V lookup: CDR1 DFQATT, CDR2 SNEGSKA (reference sequence). The CDR3 length is 15 residues. With each sample, at least 5 micrograms of total RNA were extracted. These data were also reused for a study on T cells of mothers and their children. This second study notes: Each mother gave over 9 million TCR beta CDR3 reads; each child, about 3 million. An overlap that was slightly higher, though non-significant, was seen in related mother-child pairs versus unrelated pairs.

The receptor's source is a girl aged 2-10 years in good health. Sequenced input: blood. V is TRBV20-1 and J is TRBJ2-5, with 7 bases matching TRBD2. The closer fit of TRBJ2-1 to the DNA end suggests the J call may be wrong. CDR3 amino acids: CSANWDYSTLNEQFF. The CDR3 DNA reads TGCAGTGCTAATTGGGACTACTCGACGCTCAATGAGCAGTTCTTC.